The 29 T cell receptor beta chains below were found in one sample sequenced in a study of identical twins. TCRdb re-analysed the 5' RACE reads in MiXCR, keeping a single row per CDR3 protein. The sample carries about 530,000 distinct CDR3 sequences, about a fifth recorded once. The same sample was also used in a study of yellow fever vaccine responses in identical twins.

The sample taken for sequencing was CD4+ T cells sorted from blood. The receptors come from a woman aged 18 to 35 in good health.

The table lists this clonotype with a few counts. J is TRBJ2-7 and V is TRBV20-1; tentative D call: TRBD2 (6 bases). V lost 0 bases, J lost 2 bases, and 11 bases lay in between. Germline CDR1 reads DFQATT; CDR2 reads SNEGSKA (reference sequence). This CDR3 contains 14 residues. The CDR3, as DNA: TGCAGTGCTAGAGATTCAGGGAGGACCTACGAGCAGTACTTC. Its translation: CSARDSGRTYEQYF.

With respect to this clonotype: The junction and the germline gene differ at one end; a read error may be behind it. CDR3 sequence reads: CARSQDRGRAIEQYF. The CDR3 coding sequence is TGCGCCAGAAGCCAAGATCGAGGGAGGGCAATCGAGCAGTACTTC. This rearrangement joins TRBV4-1 to TRBJ2-7, with TRBD2 matching 7 bases. Germline CDR1 and CDR2: MGHRA and YSYEKL. There are 15 residues in the CDR3.

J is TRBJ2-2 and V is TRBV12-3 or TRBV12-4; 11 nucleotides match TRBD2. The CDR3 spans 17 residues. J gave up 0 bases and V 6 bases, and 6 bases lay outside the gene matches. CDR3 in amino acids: CASSPLAGETNTGELFF. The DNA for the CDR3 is TGTGCCAGCAGCCCACTAGCGGGGGAGACGAACACCGGGGAGCTGTTTTTT.

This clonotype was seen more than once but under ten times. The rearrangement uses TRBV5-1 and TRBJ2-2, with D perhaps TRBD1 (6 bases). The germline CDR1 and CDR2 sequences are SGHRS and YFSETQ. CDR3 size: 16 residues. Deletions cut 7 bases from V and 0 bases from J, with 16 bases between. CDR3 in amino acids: CASFWSTGANTGELFF. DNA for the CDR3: TGCGCCAGCTTTTGGTCGACAGGAGCGAACACCGGGGAGCTGTTTTTT.

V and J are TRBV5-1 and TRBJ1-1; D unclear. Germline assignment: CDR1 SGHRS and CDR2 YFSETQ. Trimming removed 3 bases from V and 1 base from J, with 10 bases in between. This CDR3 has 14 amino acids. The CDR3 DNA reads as TGCGCCAGCAGCTGGGCAGTTTCGAACACTGAAGCTTTCTTT. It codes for CASSWAVSNTEAFF.

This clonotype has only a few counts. DNA for the CDR3: TGTGCCAGCAGCTTAGCAAGCGGGGGGCTCACAGATACGCAGTATTTT. Translated: CASSLASGGLTDTQYF. V is TRBV11-2 and J is TRBJ2-3, with 9 positions matching TRBD2. Germline lookup yields CDR1 SGHAT and CDR2 FQNNGV. This CDR3 has 16 amino acids. After removal of 1 base from V and 2 bases from J, the junction contained 4 bases not matched to a gene.

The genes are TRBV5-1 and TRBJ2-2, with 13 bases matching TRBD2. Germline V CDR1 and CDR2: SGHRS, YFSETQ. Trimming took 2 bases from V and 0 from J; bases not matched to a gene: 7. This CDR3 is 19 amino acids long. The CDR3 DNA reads TGCGCCAGCAGCTTCAGGGGACTAGCGGGGCCCTCGAACACCGGGGAGCTGTTTTTT. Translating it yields CASSFRGLAGPSNTGELFF.

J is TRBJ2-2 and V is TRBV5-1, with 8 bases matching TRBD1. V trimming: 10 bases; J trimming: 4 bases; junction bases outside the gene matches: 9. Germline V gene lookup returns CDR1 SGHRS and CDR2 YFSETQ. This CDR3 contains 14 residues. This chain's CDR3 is CACHPGTGTGELFF. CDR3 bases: TGCGCCTGCCATCCGGGGACAGGCACCGGGGAGCTGTTTTTT.

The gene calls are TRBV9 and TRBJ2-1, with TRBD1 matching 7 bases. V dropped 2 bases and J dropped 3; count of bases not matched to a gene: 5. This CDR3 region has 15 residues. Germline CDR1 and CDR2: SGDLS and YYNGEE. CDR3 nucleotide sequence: TGTGCCAGCAGCGTGGAGACAGGGAGCTACAATGAGCAGTTCTTC. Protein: CASSVETGSYNEQFF.

The CDR3 here is CASRPTSGGGFFGELFF. The CDR3 DNA is TGTGCCAGCAGGCCCACTAGCGGGGGTGGATTTTTCGGGGAGCTGTTTTTT. The chain couples TRBV6-1 to TRBJ2-2; 11 bases agree with TRBD2. The CDR3 is made up of 17 amino acids. Per the germline V gene, CDR1 is MNHNS and CDR2 is SASEGT. Trimming at V came to 6 bases and at J to 7 bases, leaving 13 bases not matched to a gene.

DNA for the CDR3: TGCGCCAGCAGCCGGGACAGATACGAGCAGTACTTC. As protein: CASSRDRYEQYF. The rearrangement uses TRBV5-1 and TRBJ2-7; TRBD1 aligns across 7 bases. This CDR3 is built from 12 residues. The J segment lost 4 bases and the V segment lost 4 bases, leaving 2 bases of the junction unmatched. Germline V lookup: CDR1 SGHRS, CDR2 YFSETQ.

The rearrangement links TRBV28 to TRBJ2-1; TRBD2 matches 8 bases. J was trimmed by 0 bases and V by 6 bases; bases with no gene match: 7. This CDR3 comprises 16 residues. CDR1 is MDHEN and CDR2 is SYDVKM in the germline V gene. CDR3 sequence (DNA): TGTGCCAGCAGCGCGGGGGGCCATAGCTCCTACAATGAGCAGTTCTTC. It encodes CASSAGGHSSYNEQFF. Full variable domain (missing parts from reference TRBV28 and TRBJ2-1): DVKVTQSSRYLVKRTGEKVFLECVQDMDHENMFWYRQDPGLGLRLIYFSYDVKMKEKGDIPEGYSVSREKKERFSLILESASTNQTSMYLCASSAGGHSSYNEQFFGPGTRLTVL.

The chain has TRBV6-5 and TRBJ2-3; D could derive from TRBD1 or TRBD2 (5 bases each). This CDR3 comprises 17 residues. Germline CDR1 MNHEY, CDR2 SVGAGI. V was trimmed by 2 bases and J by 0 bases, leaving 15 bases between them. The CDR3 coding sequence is TGTGCCAGCAGTTACCGCCGGGGCATACCTAGCACAGATACGCAGTATTTT. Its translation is CASSYRRGIPSTDTQYF.

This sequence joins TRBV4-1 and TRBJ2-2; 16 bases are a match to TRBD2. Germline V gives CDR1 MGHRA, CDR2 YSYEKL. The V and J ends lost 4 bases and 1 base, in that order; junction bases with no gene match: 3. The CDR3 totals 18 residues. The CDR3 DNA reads TGCGCCAGCAGCCGCGGGACTAGCGGGGGGGGGAACACCGGGGAGCTGTTTTTT. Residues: CASSRGTSGGGNTGELFF.

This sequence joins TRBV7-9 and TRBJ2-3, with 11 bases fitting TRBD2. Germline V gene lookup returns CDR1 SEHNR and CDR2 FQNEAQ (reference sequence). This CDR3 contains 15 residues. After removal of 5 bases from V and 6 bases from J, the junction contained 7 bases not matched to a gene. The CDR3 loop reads CASSGRLAGRDTQYF. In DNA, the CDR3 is TGTGCCAGCAGCGGCCGACTAGCGGGGCGGGATACGCAGTATTTT.

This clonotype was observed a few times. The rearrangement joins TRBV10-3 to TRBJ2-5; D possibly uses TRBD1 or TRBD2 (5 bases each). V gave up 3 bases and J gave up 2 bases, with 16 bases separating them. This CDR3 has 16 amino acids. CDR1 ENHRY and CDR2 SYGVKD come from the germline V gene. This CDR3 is CAISDGPGTAQETQYF. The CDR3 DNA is TGTGCCATCAGTGATGGACCCGGGACCGCGCAAGAGACCCAGTACTTC.

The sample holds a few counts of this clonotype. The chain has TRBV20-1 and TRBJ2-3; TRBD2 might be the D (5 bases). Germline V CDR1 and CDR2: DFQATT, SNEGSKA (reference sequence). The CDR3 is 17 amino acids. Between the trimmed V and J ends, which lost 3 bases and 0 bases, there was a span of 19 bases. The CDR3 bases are TGCAGTGCTAGGTCCGCGGGTGTTCTCTTTAGCACAGATACGCAGTATTTT. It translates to CSARSAGVLFSTDTQYF.

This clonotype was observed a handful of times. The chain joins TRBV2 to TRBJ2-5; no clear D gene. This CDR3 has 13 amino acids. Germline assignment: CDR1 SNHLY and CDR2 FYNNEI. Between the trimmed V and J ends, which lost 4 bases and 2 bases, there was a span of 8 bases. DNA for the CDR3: TGTGCCAGCAGTGCTTTGGGACAAGAGACCCAGTACTTC. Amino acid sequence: CASSALGQETQYF.

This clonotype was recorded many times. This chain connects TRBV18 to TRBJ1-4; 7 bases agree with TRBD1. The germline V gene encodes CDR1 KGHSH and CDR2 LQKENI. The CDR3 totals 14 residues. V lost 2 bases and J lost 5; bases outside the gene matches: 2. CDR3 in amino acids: CASSPGTENEKLFF. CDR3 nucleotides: TGTGCCAGCTCACCAGGGACAGAAAATGAAAAACTGTTTTTT.

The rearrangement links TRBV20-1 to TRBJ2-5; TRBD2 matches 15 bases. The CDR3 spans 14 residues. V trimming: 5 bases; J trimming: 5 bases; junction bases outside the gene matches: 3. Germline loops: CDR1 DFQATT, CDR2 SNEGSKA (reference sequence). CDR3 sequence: CSAWTSGRVETQYF. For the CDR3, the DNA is TGCAGTGCTTGGACTAGCGGGAGGGTTGAGACCCAGTACTTC.

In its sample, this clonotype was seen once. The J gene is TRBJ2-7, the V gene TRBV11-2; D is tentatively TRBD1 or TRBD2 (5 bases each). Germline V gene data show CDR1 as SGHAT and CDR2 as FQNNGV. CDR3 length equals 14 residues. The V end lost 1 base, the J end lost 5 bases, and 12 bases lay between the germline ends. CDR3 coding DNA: TGTGCCAGCAGCTTAGCTGGAGGACACAACGAGCAGTACGTC. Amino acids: CASSLAGGHNEQYV.

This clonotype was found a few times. Here the CDR3 reads CASSQGKGTGYTDTQYF. The CDR3 DNA is TGTGCCAGCAGCCAAGGAAAAGGGACAGGGTACACAGATACGCAGTATTTT. The gene calls are TRBV3-1 and TRBJ2-3; 9 positions agree with TRBD1. The CDR3 contains 17 residues. V gave up 1 base and J gave up 2 bases; unmatched junction bases: 7. The germline gives CDR1 LGHDT, CDR2 YNNKEL (reference sequence).

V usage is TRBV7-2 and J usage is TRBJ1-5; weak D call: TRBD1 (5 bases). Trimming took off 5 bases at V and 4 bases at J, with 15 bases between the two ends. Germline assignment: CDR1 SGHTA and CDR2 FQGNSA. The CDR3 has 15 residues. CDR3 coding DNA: TGTGCCAGCAGCCCCCTGACGGGGGGTAATCAGCCCCAGCATTTT. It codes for CASSPLTGGNQPQHF.

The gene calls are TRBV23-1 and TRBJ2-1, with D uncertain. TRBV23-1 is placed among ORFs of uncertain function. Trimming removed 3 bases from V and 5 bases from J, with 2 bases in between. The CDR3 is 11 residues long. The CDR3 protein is CASSHNNEQFF. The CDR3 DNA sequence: TGCGCCAGCAGTCACAACAATGAGCAGTTCTTC.

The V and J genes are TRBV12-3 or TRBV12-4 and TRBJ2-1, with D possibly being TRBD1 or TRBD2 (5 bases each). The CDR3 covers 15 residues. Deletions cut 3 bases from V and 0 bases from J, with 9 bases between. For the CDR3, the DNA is TGTGCCAGCAGTTTGGGGGTAGGCTCCTACAATGAGCAGTTCTTC. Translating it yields CASSLGVGSYNEQFF.

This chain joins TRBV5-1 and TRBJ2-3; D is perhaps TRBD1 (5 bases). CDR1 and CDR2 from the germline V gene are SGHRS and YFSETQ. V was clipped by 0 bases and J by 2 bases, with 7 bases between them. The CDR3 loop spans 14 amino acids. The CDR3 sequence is CASSLARVTDTQYF. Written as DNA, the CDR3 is TGCGCCAGCAGCTTGGCCAGGGTCACAGATACGCAGTATTTT. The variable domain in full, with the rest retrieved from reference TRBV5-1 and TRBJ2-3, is KAGVTQTPRYLIKTRGQQVTLSCSPISGHRSVSWYQQTPGQGLQFLFEYFSETQRNKGNFPGRFSGRQFSNSRSEMNVSTLELGDSALYLCASSLARVTDTQYFGPGTRLTVL.

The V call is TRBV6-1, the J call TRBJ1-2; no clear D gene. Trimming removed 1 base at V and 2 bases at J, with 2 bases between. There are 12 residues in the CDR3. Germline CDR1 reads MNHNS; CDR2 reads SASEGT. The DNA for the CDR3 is TGTGCCAGCAGTGAAGAAAACTATGGCTACACCTTC. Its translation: CASSEENYGYTF.

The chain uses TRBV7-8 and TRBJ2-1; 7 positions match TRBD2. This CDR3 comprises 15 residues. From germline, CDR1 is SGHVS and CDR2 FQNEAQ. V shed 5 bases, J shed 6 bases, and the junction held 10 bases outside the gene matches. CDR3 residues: CASSSRSGDSNEQFF. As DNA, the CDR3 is TGTGCCAGCAGCAGTCGGAGCGGGGATTCCAATGAGCAGTTCTTC.

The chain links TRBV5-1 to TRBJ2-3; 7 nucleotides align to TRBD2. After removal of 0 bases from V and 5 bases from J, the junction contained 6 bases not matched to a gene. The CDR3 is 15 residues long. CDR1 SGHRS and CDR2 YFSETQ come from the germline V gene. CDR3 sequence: CASSLGAGQKDTQYF. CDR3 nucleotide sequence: TGCGCCAGCAGCTTGGGAGCGGGGCAAAAAGATACGCAGTATTTT. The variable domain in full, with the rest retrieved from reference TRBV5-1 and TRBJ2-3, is KAGVTQTPRYLIKTRGQQVTLSCSPISGHRSVSWYQQTPGQGLQFLFEYFSETQRNKGNFPGRFSGRQFSNSRSEMNVSTLELGDSALYLCASSLGAGQKDTQYFGPGTRLTVL.